The clone carrying this T cell receptor beta chain was seen more than once but under ten times. Its target is not known. This record comes from a study of CD8 T cells in ankylosing spondylitis. Points from the study as a whole: What seemed typical of ankylosing spondylitis blood was a TCR beta motif built from roughly eight highly homologous variants. Prior work had noted some motif variants in reactive arthritis blood and synovial fluid. Relatively scarce in peripheral blood, disease-linked clones were CD8+. The study looked at matched synovial fluid samples from ankylosing spondylitis patients. Disease-linked clones were reported to be significantly enriched there.

Making the TCR beta libraries involved quantitative 5'-RACE with molecular barcodes. Each CDR3 protein gets one entry after TCRdb re-called the 5' RACE reads with MiXCR. This table holds around 130,000 distinct CDR3 sequences, 15% to 20% found once. Per germline, CDR1 LNHNV and CDR2 YYDKDF (reference sequence). Trimming took off 1 base at V and 0 bases at J, with 10 bases between the two ends. The CDR3 extends over 16 amino acids. The chain employs TRBV15 and TRBJ2-4; D not resolved. The sequence was collected from a male donor with ankylosing spondylitis. The sample consisted of blood, either unsorted or a sorted T cell fraction (not recorded which). DNA for the CDR3: TGTGCCACCAGCAGAGGGACCATCGTAGCCAAAAACATTCAGTACTTC. Encoded protein: CATSRGTIVAKNIQYF.